Below, 20 T cell receptor beta chains from the same sample are listed, as sequenced in a study of cytomegalovirus exposure and HLA in healthy donors. PCR primers comprised 60 Vbeta and 13 Jbeta primers. Sequencing used immunoSEQ multiplex PCR; TCRdb keeps in-frame clones, though not all of them. The top ten hold about 8% of the sample, which has under 200,000 clones, roughly 77% seen once. Input material: PBMCs. The receptors were gathered from a woman aged 40 to 49 in good health and CMV-seropositive.

V gene TRBV28 combines with J gene TRBJ1-2, with D perhaps matching TRBD1 (6 bases). The CDR3 totals 14 residues. The ends were cut back, 4 bases at V and 6 bases at J, with 15 bases in the middle. Looked up from germline, CDR1 is MDHEN and CDR2 is SYDVKM. The CDR3 DNA sequence: TGTGCCAGCAGTTCCCCAGGGGTTATTGATGGCTACACCTTC. Its translation: CASSSPGVIDGYTF.

The chain carries TRBV7-2 and TRBJ2-1; weak D call: TRBD1 (6 bases). V gave up 1 base and J gave up 6 bases, with 13 bases separating them. This CDR3 region has 15 residues. Germline CDR1 reads SGHTA; CDR2 reads FQGNSA. This CDR3 reads CASSLGGQGFNEQFF. Written as DNA, the CDR3 is TGTGCCAGCAGCTTAGGTGGCCAGGGGTTCAATGAGCAGTTCTTC.

This CDR3 reads CASSPPPAEAFF. DNA for the CDR3: TGTGCCAGCAGCCCCCCTCCAGCTGAAGCTTTCTTT. The chain combines TRBV21-1 with TRBJ1-1; the table names TRBD1, a call not compared with the DNA. TRBV21-1 is recorded as a pseudogene. The length of the CDR3 is 12 residues.

The V and J genes are TRBV5-1 and TRBJ2-1; a possible D gene is TRBD1 (6 bases). V gave up 5 bases and J gave up 0 bases, with 15 bases separating them. Germline CDR1 is SGHRS and CDR2 is YFSETQ. The length of the CDR3 is 16 residues. The CDR3 DNA reads TGCGCCAGCAGGACCCCAGGGGTTAGCTCCTACAATGAGCAGTTCTTC. This codes for CASRTPGVSSYNEQFF.

This chain connects TRBV29-1 to TRBJ2-7; 7 nucleotides line up with TRBD2. The CDR3 consists of 14 residues. The junction had 14 bases not matched to a gene; V was cut back by 5 bases and J by 7 bases. Germline CDR1 SQVTM, CDR2 ANQGSEA. CDR3 protein: CSVPRAGDAEEQYF. CDR3 sequence (DNA): TGCAGCGTTCCTCGGGCGGGAGACGCCGAGGAGCAGTACTTC.

V gene TRBV6-1 combines with J gene TRBJ1-6; a weak D match, TRBD1 (6 bases). Germline CDR1 and CDR2: MNHNS and SASEGT. The CDR3 runs 15 residues. Trimming took 7 bases from V and 5 from J, leaving 15 bases between them. CDR3 coding DNA: TGTGCCAGCACGATCCGGGACACTCATAATTCACCCCTCCACTTT. Protein product: CASTIRDTHNSPLHF.

The rearrangement joins TRBV5-1 to TRBJ2-1; 7 bases are a match to TRBD2. The V gene end was trimmed by 5 bases and the J gene end by 0 bases; junction bases not matched to a gene: 2. This CDR3 is built from 14 residues. The V gene's germline CDR1 is SGHRS and CDR2 YFSETQ. The CDR3: CASSLADSYNEQFF. The CDR3 DNA reads TGCGCCAGCAGTCTAGCGGACTCCTACAATGAGCAGTTCTTC.

This chain connects TRBV28 to TRBJ2-7; TRBD2 aligns across 11 bases. The germline V gene has CDR1 MDHEN and CDR2 SYDVKM. The junction had 1 base not matched to a gene; V was cut back by 2 bases and J by 1 base. This CDR3 has 15 residues. The CDR3 DNA reads TGTGCCAGCAGTTTAGGGACTAGCGGTTCCTACGAGCAGTACTTC. Translating it yields CASSLGTSGSYEQYF.

V and J are TRBV7-2 and TRBJ2-3, with 9 bases matching TRBD2. The ends lost 3 bases at V and 1 base at J; junction bases unmatched: 11. The CDR3 extends over 18 amino acids. Germline loops: CDR1 SGHTA, CDR2 FQGNSA. The CDR3 is CASSFMASGIKGTDTQYF. The CDR3 DNA follows: TGTGCCAGCAGCTTTATGGCTAGCGGGATTAAGGGCACAGATACGCAGTATTTT.

This chain connects TRBV5-6 to TRBJ2-1, with TRBD2 identical over 8 bases. J was trimmed by 2 bases and V by 7 bases; bases with no gene match: 5. This CDR3 region has 14 residues. The germline V gene encodes CDR1 SGHDT and CDR2 YYEEEE. CDR3 amino acids: CASHTSGPYNEQFF. CDR3 sequence (DNA): TGTGCCAGCCACACTAGCGGACCCTACAATGAGCAGTTCTTC. The full variable domain, rest sourced from reference TRBV5-6 and TRBJ2-1, is DAGVTQSPTHLIKTRGQQVTLRCSPKSGHDTVSWYQQALGQGPQFIFQYYEEEERQRGNFPDRFSGHQFPNYSSELNVNALLLGDSALYLCASHTSGPYNEQFFGPGTRLTVL.

The V and J genes are TRBV7-9 and TRBJ2-7; D call uncertain. The germline V gene encodes CDR1 SEHNR and CDR2 FQNEAQ (reference sequence). This CDR3 region has 15 residues. Trimming removed 0 bases from V and 5 bases from J, with 14 bases in between. The chain's CDR3 is CASSLAGPGGHEQYF. The CDR3 DNA sequence: TGTGCCAGCAGCTTAGCGGGTCCGGGTGGCCACGAGCAGTACTTC. The full variable domain, its missing parts supplied by reference TRBV7-9 and TRBJ2-7, is DTGVSQNPRHKITKRGQNVTFRCDPISEHNRLYWYRQTLGQGPEFLTYFQNEAQLEKSRLLSDRFSAERPKGSFSTLEIQRTEQGDSAMYLCASSLAGPGGHEQYFGPGTRLTVT.

The chain is built from TRBV14 and TRBJ1-1; no definite D call. Germline V CDR1 and CDR2: SGHDN, FVKESK. Trimming cost V 4 bases and J 1 base, with 19 bases left between them. This CDR3 has 17 amino acids. For the CDR3, the DNA is TGTGCCAGCAGCCGAACTCCTTTCACGCCCGCGAACACTGAAGCTTTCTTT. This codes for CASSRTPFTPANTEAFF.

The V call is TRBV4-3, the J call TRBJ1-5; possibly TRBD1 for D (5 bases). CDR3 length: 13 residues. Germline values: CDR1 LGHNA, CDR2 YSLEER. Trimming pared 0 bases from V and 7 bases from J, leaving 7 bases between. The chain's CDR3 is CASSQDWGQPQHF. DNA for the CDR3: TGCGCCAGCAGCCAAGATTGGGGCCAGCCCCAGCATTTT.

The genes are TRBV6-6 and TRBJ2-3; D gene ambiguous. CDR1 MNHNY and CDR2 SVGAGI come from the germline V gene (reference sequence). With 6 bases removed from V and 4 bases from J, the gap between germline ends came to 11 bases. This CDR3 comprises 13 residues. DNA of the CDR3: TGTGCCAGCAGCATACTGACACCAGATACGCAGTATTTT. It encodes CASSILTPDTQYF.

This clone appeared a few times. The rearrangement uses TRBV6-1 and TRBJ1-5; D is ambiguous. V was trimmed by 2 bases and J by 7 bases, leaving 15 bases between them. Germline V gives CDR1 MNHNS, CDR2 SASEGT. This CDR3 has 15 amino acids. In DNA, the CDR3 is TGTGCCAGCAGTGAATTTTCAGTGAACGGGCAGCCCCAGCATTTT. Translating it yields CASSEFSVNGQPQHF.

The J gene is TRBJ2-7, the V gene TRBV11-3; 10 bases line up with TRBD1. There are 15 residues in the CDR3. V was clipped by 5 bases and J by 2 bases; unmatched bases: 6. Germline V gene data show CDR1 as SGHNT and CDR2 as YENEEA. The CDR3 DNA reads TGTGCCAGCAGCGTTCGGACAGGGGGAACCTACGAGCAGTACTTC. Translation gives CASSVRTGGTYEQYF.

On this clone: The junction differs from germline at one of its ends, possibly a read error. The gene calls are TRBV7-9 and TRBJ1-2, with D unresolved. The CDR3 sequence is 14 residues long. CDR1 SEHNR and CDR2 FQNEAQ come from the germline V gene (reference sequence). Written as DNA, the CDR3 is TGTTCCAGCAGCCCTCAGTGGTCCCTTTATGGCTACACCTTC. Its translation is CSSSPQWSLYGYTF.

The genes are TRBV27 and TRBJ2-1, with 9 bases identical to TRBD2. V lost 8 bases to trimming and J lost 4 bases; unmatched junction nucleotides: 9. Germline V gene lookup returns CDR1 MNHEY and CDR2 SMNVEV (reference sequence). The CDR3 is 15 residues long. CDR3 sequence reads: CASSGGLAYYNEQFF. DNA of the CDR3: TGTGCCAGCTCTGGGGGACTAGCCTATTACAATGAGCAGTTCTTC.

The chain employs TRBV5-1 and TRBJ2-3; 7 bases match TRBD1. The CDR3 spans 15 residues. The J segment lost 6 bases and the V segment lost 0 bases, leaving 7 bases of the junction unmatched. Germline CDR1 and CDR2: SGHRS and YFSETQ. In DNA form, the CDR3 reads TGCGCCAGCAGCTTGGGACAGGGCGTGTGGGATACGCAGTATTTT. Amino acids: CASSLGQGVWDTQYF.

This chain links TRBV7-2 with TRBJ2-1; D perhaps matches TRBD2 (6 bases). From germline, CDR1 is SGHTA and CDR2 FQGNSA. Trimming shortened V by 0 bases and J by 10 bases, and 10 bases separated the two germline ends. This CDR3 comprises 13 residues. CDR3 nucleotide sequence: TGTGCCAGCAGCTTAGCGGGAGGATGGGAGCAGTTCTTC. Translation gives CASSLAGGWEQFF.